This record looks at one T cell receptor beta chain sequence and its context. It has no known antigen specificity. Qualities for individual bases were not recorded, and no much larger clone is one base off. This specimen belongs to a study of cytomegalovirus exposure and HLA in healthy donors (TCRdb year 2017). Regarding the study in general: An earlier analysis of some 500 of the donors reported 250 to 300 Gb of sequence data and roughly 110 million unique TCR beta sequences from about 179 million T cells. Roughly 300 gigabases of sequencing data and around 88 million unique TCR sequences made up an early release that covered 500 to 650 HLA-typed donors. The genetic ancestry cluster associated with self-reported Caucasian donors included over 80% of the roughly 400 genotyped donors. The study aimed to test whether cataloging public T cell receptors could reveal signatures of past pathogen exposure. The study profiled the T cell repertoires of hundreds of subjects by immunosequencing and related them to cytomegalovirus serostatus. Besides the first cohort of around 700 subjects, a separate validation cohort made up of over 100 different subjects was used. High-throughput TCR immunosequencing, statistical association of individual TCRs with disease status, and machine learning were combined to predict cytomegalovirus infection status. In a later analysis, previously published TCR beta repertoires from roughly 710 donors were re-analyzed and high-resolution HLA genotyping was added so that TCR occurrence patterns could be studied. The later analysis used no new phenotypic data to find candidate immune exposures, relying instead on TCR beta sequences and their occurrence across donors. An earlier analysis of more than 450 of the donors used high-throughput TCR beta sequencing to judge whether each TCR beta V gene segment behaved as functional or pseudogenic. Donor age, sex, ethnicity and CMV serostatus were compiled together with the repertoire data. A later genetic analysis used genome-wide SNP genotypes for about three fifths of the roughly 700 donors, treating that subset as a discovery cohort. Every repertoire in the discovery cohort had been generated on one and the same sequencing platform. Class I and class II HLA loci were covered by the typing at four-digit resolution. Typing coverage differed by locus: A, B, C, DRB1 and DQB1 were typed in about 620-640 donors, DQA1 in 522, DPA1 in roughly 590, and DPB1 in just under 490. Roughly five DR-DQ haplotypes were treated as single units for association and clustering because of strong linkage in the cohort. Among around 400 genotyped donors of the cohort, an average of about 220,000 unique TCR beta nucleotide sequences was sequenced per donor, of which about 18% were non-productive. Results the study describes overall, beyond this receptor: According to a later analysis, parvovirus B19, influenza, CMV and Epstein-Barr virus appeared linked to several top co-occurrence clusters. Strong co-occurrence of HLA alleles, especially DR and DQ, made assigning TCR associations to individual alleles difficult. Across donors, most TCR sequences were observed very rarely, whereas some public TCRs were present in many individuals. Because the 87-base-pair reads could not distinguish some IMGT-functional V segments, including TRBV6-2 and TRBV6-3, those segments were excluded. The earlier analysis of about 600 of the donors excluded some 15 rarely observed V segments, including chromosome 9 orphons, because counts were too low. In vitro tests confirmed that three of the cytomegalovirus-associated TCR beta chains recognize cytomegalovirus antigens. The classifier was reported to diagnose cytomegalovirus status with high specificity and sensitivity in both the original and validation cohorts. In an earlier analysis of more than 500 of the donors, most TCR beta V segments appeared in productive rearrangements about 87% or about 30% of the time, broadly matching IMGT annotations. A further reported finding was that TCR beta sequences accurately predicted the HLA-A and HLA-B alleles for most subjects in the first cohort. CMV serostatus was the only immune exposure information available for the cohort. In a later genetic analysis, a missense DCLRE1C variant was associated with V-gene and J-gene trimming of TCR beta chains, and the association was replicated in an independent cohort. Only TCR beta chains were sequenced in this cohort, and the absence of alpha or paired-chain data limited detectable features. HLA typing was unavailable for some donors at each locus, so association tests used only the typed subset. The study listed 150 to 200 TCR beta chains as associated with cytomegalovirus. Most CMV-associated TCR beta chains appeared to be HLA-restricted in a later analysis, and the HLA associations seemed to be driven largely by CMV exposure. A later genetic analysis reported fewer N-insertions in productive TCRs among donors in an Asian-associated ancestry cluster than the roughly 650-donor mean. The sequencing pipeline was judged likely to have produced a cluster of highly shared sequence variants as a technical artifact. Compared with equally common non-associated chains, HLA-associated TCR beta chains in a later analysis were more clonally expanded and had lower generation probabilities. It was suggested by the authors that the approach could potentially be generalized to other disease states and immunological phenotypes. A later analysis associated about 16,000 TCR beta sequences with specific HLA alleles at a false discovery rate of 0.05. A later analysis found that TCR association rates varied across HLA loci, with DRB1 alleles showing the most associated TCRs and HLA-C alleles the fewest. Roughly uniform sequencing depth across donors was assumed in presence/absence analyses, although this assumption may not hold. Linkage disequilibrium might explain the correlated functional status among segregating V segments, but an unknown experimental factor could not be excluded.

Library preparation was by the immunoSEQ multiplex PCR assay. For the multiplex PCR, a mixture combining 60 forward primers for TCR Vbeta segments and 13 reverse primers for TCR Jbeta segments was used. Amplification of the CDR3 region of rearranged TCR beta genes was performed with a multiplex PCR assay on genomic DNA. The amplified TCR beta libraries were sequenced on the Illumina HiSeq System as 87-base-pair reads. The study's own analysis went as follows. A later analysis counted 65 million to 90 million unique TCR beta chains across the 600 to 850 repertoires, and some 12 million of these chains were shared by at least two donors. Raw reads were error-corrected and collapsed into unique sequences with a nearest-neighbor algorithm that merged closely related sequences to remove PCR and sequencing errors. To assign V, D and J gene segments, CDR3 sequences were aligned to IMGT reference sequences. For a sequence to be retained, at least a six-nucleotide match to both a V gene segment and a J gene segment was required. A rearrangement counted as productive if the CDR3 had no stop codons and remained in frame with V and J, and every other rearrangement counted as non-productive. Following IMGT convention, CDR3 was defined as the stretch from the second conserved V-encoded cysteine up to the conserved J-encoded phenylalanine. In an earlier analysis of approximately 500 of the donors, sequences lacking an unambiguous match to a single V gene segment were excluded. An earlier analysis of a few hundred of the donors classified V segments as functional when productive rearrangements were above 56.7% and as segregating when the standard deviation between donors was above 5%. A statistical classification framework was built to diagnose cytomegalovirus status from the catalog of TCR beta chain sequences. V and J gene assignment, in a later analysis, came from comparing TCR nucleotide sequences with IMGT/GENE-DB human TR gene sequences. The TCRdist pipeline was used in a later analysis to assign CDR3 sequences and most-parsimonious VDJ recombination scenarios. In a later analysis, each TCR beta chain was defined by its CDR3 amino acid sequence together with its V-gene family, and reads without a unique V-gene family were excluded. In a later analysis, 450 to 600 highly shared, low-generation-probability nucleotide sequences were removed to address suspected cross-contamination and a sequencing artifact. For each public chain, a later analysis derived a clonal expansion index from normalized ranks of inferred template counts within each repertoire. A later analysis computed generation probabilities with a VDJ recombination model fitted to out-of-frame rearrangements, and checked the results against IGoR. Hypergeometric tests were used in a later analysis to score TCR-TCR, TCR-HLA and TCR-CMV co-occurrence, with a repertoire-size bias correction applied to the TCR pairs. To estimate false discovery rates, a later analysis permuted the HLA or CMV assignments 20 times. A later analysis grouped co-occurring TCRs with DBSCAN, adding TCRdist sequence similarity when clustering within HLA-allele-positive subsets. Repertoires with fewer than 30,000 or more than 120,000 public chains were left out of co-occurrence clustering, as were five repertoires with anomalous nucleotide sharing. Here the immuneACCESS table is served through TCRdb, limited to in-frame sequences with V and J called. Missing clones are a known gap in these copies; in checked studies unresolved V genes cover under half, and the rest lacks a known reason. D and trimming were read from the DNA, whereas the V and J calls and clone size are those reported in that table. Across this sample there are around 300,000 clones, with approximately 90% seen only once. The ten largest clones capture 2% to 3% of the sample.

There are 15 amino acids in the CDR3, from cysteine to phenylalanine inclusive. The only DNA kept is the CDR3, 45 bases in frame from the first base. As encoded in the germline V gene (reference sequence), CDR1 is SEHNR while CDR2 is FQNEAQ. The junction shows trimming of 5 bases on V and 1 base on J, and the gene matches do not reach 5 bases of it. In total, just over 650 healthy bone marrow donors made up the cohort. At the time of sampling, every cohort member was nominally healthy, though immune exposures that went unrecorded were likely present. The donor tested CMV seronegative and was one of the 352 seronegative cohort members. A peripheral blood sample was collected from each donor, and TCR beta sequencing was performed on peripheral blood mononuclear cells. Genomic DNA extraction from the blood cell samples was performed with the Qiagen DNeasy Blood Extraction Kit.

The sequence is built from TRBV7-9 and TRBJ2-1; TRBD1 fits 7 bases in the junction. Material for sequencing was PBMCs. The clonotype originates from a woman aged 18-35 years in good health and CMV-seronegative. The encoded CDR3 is CASSLQGPSYNEQFF. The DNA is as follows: TGTGCCAGCAGCCTACAGGGGCCTTCCTACAATGAGCAGTTCTTC.